This T cell receptor beta chain was sequenced for a study of shared clonotypes between healthy human individuals. Turning to the study itself: Donors were two women and a few men aged 18 to 49. There were three CD4 naive, three CD4 memory, two CD8 naive and one CD8 memory plates per donor.

In the naive CD8 group, cells lacked CD45RO and were positively selected for CCR7, so terminally differentiated effector memory CD45RA+ cells were left out. The germline CDR1 and CDR2 sequences are GTSNPN and SVGIG (reference sequence). V lost 4 bases and J lost 4, with 13 bases in between. The CDR3 consists of 13 residues. In regard to this clone: The antigen is not known.

The study, taken as a whole, reports: Larger richness was generally estimated for naive than memory subsets.

Profiled with immunoSEQ multiplex PCR; TCRdb holds only in-frame clones, not every one. The sample consists of roughly 2,000,000 clones, about 95% of them appearing once. The TCR sequence derives from a man between 18 and 35 years old in good health. The chain has TRBV30 and TRBJ1-1; tentatively, D is TRBD1 (5 bases). Sequenced material: naive CD8+ T cells sorted from blood. The CDR3 DNA reads TGTGCCTGGACCCCCGGGGGGGGCACTGAAGCTTTCTTT. It yields the protein CAWTPGGGTEAFF.